A selection of T cell receptor beta chains follows, all from one sample in a study of T-cell memory formation after mild COVID-19. One entry per CDR3 protein results from TCRdb running MiXCR on the 5' RACE reads. The table shows about 350,000 distinct CDR3 sequences, with 20% occurring only once. Sequenced sample: PBMCs or a T cell subset sorted from them (not recorded which). The receptor source for this set is a young man who had mild COVID-19 (a few samples of this study predate the infection). Cell type and time point are not known. Both conserved end residues are part of each CDR3. The order of the fields is D gene, J gene, clone size, V gene, CDR3 length, CDR3 DNA, CDR3 protein. D genes are given only for firm matches. Clone sizes are given selectively: once, few, many, or a class where the clone is expanded.

-,TRBJ2-3,-,TRBV12-3/TRBV12-4,15,TGTGCCAGCAGTTGGAGTGCTGGGGGCACAGATACGCAGTATTTT,CASSWSAGGTDTQYF
-,TRBJ2-3,-,TRBV4-1,13,TGCGCCAGCAGCCAAGGTGGGTGGAGTACGCAGTATTTT,CASSQGGWSTQYF
-,TRBJ1-2,few,TRBV24-1,13,TGTGCCACCAGTGAAGGGGAGGAGTATGGCTACACCTTC,CATSEGEEYGYTF
-,TRBJ2-2,-,TRBV18,14,TGTGCCAGCTCATCCGGCCTGAACACCGGGGAGCTGTTTTTT,CASSSGLNTGELFF
-,TRBJ1-3,few,TRBV20-1,14,TGCAGTGCTAGAGGCCCCCTCTCTGGAAACACCATATATTTT,CSARGPLSGNTIYF
-,TRBJ2-7,few,TRBV4-1,13,TGCGCCAGCAGCAACAGGGATGACTACGAGCAGTACTTC,CASSNRDDYEQYF
-,TRBJ2-3,-,TRBV9,14,TGTGCCAGCAGCGGTAAGGGTAGCACAGATACGCAGTATTTT,CASSGKGSTDTQYF
-,TRBJ1-4,-,TRBV7-2,13,TGTGCCAGCAGCACGGGGAGGGGGACGGGACTGTTTTTT,CASSTGRGTGLFF
TRBD1,TRBJ1-1,few,TRBV7-2,15,TGTGCCAGCAGCCCCCAAGACAGGGCGAACACTGAAGCTTTCTTT,CASSPQDRANTEAFF
-,TRBJ1-6,-,TRBV5-1,13,TGCGCCAGCCGAGAGGGGGATAATTCACCCCTCCACTTT,CASREGDNSPLHF
TRBD1,TRBJ2-5,-,TRBV7-7,15,TGTGCTAGCAGCTTAGTCGCCGGGACAGGGGGCGTCCAGTACTTC,CASSLVAGTGGVQYF
-,TRBJ2-1,many,TRBV11-2,13,TGTGCCAGCAGCTTAGGACGGAACAATGAGCAGTTCTTC,CASSLGRNNEQFF
-,TRBJ2-1,-,TRBV2,16,TGTGCCAGCAGTGAAGCGGGCGGGGTTCTGAGCAATGAGCAGTTCTTC,CASSEAGGVLSNEQFF
-,TRBJ1-2,-,TRBV4-3,15,TGCGCCAGCAGCCAAGTCTACACGGCGCTCTATGGCTACACCTTC,CASSQVYTALYGYTF
-,TRBJ2-1,-,TRBV3-1,15,TGTGCCAGCAGACAAGCCGGGACAAGGGGGAATGAGCAGTTCTTC,CASRQAGTRGNEQFF
-,TRBJ1-3,many,TRBV20-1,13,TGCAGTGCTCCGCAAAGGGGGGCAAACACCATATATTTT,CSAPQRGANTIYF
TRBD2,TRBJ2-1,many,TRBV12-3/TRBV12-4,17,TGTGCCAGCAGCCCCTCCGGGGTGGCGGGGGGTTATAATGAGCAGTTCTTC,CASSPSGVAGGYNEQFF
-,TRBJ2-5,-,TRBV7-3,16,TGTGCCAGCAGCTTAACGGGCTACAGCGGGCGTGGGACCCAGTACTTC,CASSLTGYSGRGTQYF
-,TRBJ2-5,few,TRBV29-1,12,TGCAGCGCCGAAGGGAGTCGGGAGACCCAGTACTTC,CSAEGSRETQYF
-,TRBJ2-5,few,TRBV4-3,15,TGCGCCAGCAGCCGTGCCCTTAAGTGGGAGGAGACCCAGTACTTC,CASSRALKWEETQYF
-,TRBJ2-3,few,TRBV20-1,11,TGCAGTGCCAGGGACGGCGATACGCAGTATTTT,CSARDGDTQYF
-,TRBJ1-2,-,TRBV7-2,15,TGTGCCAGCAGCCCCTTCACGGGTTTTATGGATGGCTACACCTTC,CASSPFTGFMDGYTF
TRBD1,TRBJ2-7,many,TRBV7-9,14,TGTGCCAGCAGCGTCCGACAGGGGAGTCACGAGCAGTACTTC,CASSVRQGSHEQYF
-,TRBJ2-7,-,TRBV5-1,13,TGCGCCAGCGGGGAGGGGGACTCCTACGAGCAGTACTTC,CASGEGDSYEQYF
TRBD2,TRBJ2-2,few,TRBV2,18,TGTGCCAGCAGTGGGGTTAGCGGGGGCCAAACGAACACCGGGGAGCTGTTTTTT,CASSGVSGGQTNTGELFF
-,TRBJ1-2,few,TRBV20-1,15,TGCAGTGCTAGAGTCCCACCGGACTCCGGCTATGGCTACACCTTC,CSARVPPDSGYGYTF
-,TRBJ2-4,few,TRBV5-5,17,TGTGCCAGCAGCTTGGTCGGGGGACAAAGAGCCAAAAACATTCAGTACTTC,CASSLVGGQRAKNIQYF
TRBD1,TRBJ1-2,few,TRBV20-1,15,TGCAGTGCTAGAGAATTTGGGACAGGGGATTATGGCTACACCTTC,CSAREFGTGDYGYTF
TRBD1,TRBJ1-2,-,TRBV27,16,TGTGCCAGCAGTTTAGACAGGGGGAGCCTCGGCTATGGCTACACCTTC,CASSLDRGSLGYGYTF
-,TRBJ1-4,-,TRBV12-3/TRBV12-4,17,TGTGCCAGCAGTTTATTACGTTGGCAGCCAACGATTGAAAAACTGTTTTTT,CASSLLRWQPTIEKLFF
-,TRBJ1-6,-,TRBV7-9,12,TGTGCCAGCAGCCCCGGCGGACAGCGTTTTCACTTT,CASSPGGQRFHF